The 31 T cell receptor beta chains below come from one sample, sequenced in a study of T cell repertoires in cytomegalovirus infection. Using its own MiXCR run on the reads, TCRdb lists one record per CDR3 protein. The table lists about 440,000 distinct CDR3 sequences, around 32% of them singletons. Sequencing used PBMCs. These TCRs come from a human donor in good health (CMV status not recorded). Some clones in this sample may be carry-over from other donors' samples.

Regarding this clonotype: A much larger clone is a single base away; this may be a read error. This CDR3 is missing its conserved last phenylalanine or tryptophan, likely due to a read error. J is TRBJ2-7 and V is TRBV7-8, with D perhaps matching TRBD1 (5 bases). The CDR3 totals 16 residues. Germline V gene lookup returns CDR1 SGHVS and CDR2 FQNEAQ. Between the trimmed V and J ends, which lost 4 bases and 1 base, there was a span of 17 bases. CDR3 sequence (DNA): TGTGCCAGCAGCTCGGTAGTTGGGAAGGGGTCCTACGAGCAGTACTTA. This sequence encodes CASSSVVGKGSYEQYL.

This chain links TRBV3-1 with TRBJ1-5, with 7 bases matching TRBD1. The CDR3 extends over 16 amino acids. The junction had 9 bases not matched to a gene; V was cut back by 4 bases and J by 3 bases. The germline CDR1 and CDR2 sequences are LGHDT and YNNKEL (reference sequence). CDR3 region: CASSPRPTGDNQPQHF. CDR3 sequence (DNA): TGTGCCAGCAGCCCCAGGCCAACAGGGGACAATCAGCCCCAGCATTTT.

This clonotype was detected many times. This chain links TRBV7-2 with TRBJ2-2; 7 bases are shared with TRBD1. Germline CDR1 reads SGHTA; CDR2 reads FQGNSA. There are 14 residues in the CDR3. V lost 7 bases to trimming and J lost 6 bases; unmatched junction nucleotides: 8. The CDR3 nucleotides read TGTGCCAGCACTGAAGGGACAGTGGCCGGGGAGCTGTTTTTT. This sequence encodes CASTEGTVAGELFF.

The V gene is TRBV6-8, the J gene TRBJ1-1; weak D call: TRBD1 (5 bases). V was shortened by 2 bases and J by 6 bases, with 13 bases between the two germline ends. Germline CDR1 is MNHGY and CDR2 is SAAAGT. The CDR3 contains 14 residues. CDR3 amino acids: CASSYAPGTSEAFF. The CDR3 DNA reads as TGTGCCAGCAGTTACGCCCCCGGGACCTCTGAAGCTTTCTTT.

The CDR3 DNA reads TGTGCCAGCAGAGCAATTACAACTAATGAAAAACTGTTTTTT. Residues: CASRAITTNEKLFF. V is TRBV2 and J is TRBJ1-4; D remains unclear. With 6 bases removed from V and 0 bases from J, the gap between germline ends came to 8 bases. This CDR3 comprises 14 residues. The V gene's germline CDR1 is SNHLY and CDR2 FYNNEI.

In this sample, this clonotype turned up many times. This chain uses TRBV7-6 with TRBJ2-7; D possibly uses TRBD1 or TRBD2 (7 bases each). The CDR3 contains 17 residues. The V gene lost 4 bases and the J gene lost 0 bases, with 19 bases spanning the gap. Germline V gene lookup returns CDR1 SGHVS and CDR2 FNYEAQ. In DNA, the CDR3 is TGTGCCAGCAGCTCCTCAGGGGGGGGACAGAGCTCCTACGAGCAGTACTTC. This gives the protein CASSSSGGGQSSYEQYF.

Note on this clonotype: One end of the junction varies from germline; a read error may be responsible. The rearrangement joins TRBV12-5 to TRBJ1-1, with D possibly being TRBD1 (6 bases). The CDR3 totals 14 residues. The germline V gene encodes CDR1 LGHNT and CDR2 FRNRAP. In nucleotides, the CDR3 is TGTGCTAGTGGTTTGAGTGGGGGGGCCACTGAAGCATGCTTT. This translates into CASGLSGGATEACF.

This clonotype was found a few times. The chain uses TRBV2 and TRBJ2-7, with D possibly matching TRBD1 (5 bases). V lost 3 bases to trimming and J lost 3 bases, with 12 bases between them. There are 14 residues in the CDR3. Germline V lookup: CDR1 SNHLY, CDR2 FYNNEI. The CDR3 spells CASSDQGWLYEQYF. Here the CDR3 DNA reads TGTGCCAGCAGTGATCAGGGTTGGCTCTACGAGCAGTACTTC.

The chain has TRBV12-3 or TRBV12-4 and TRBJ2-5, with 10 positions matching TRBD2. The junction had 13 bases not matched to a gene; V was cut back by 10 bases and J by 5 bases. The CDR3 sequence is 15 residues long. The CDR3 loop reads CAISQRGGRSETQYF. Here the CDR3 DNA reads TGTGCCATCTCCCAGCGGGGGGGTAGGAGCGAGACCCAGTACTTC.

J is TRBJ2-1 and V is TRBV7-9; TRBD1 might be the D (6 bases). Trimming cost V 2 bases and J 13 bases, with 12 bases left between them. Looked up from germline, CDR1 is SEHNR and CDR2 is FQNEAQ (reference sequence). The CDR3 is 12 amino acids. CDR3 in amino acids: CASSLQGTSQFF. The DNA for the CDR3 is TGTGCCAGCAGCTTACAGGGGACGAGTCAGTTCTTC.

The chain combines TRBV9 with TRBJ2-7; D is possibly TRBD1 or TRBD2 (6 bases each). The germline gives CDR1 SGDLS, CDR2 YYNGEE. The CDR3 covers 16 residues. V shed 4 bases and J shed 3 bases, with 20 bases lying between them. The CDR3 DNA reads TGTGCCAGCAGCCCAGGGGACTCGGTTCCCTACTACGAGCAGTACTTC. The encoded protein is CASSPGDSVPYYEQYF.

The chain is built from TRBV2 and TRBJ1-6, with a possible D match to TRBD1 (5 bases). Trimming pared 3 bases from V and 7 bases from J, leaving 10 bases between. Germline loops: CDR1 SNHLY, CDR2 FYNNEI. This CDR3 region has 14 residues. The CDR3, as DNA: TGTGCCAGCAGTGAGGGGACCAGGAATTCACCCCTCCACTTT. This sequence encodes CASSEGTRNSPLHF.

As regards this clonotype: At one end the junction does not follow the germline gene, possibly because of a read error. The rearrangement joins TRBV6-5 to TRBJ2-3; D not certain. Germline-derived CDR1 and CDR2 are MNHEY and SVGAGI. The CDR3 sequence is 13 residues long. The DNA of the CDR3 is TGTGACAGCAGTTACTCCGTGGAAGATACTCAGTATTTT. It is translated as CDSSYSVEDTQYF.

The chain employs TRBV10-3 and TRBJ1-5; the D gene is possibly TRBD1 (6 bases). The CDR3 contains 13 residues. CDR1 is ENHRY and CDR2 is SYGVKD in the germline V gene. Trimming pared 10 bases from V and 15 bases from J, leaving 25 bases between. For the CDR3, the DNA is TGTGCCACGGGGGCAGGGAGCAATCAGCCCACGCATTTT. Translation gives CATGAGSNQPTHF.

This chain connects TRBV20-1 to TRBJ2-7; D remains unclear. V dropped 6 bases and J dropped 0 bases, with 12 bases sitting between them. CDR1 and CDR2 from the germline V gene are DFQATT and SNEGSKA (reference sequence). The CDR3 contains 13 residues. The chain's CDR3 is CSAEEFNSYEQYF. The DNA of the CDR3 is TGCAGTGCGGAAGAGTTTAACTCCTACGAGCAGTACTTC.

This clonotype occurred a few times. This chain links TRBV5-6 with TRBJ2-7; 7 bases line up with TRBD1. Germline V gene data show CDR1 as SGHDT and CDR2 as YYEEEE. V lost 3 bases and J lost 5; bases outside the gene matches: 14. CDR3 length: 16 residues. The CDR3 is CASSSLNRGNGHEQYF. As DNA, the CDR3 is TGTGCCAGCAGCTCCTTAAACAGGGGAAACGGACACGAGCAGTACTTC.

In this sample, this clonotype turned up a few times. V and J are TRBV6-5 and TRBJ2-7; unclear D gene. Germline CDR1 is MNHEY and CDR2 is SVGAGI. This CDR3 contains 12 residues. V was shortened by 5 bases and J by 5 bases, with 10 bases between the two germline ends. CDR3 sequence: CASSATTNEQYF. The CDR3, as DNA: TGTGCCAGCAGTGCTACCACCAACGAGCAGTACTTC.

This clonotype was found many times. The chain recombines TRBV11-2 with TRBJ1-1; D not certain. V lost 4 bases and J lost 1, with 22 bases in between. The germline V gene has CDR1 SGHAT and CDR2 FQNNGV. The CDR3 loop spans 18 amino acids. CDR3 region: CASSSYWGAAISNTEAFF. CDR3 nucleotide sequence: TGTGCCAGCAGCTCCTATTGGGGAGCAGCCATATCGAACACTGAAGCTTTCTTT.

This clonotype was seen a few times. CDR3 nucleotides: TGTGCCAGTAGTACTCCGTCGGGAGTAGGCACTGAAGCTTTCTTT. Its protein product is CASSTPSGVGTEAFF. This chain joins TRBV19 and TRBJ1-1; D is unresolved. V was shortened by 4 bases and J by 4 bases, with 16 bases between the two germline ends. Germline V gene sequence: CDR1 LNHDA, CDR2 SQIVND (reference sequence). CDR3 length: 15 amino acids.

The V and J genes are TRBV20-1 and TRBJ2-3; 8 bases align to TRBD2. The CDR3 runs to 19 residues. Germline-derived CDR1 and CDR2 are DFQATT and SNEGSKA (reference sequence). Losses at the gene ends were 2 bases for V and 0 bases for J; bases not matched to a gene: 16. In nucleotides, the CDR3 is TGCAGTGCTAGAAGCTTTCTAGCGGGTGGGAGCTATAGCACAGATACGCAGTATTTT. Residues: CSARSFLAGGSYSTDTQYF.

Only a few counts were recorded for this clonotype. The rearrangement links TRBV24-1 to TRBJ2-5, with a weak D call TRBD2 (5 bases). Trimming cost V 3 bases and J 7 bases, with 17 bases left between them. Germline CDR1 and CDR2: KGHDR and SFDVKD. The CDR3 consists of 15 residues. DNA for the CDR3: TGTGCCACCAGTGATCCGGTGCCCGGGGTAGGGACCCAGTACTTC. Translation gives CATSDPVPGVGTQYF.

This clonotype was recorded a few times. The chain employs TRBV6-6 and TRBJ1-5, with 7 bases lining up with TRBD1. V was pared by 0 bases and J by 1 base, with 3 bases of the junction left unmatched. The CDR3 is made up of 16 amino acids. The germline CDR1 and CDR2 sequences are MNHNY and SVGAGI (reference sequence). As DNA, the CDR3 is TGTGCCAGCAGTTACTCGGAGGGGGCGAGCAATCAGCCCCAGCATTTT. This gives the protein CASSYSEGASNQPQHF.

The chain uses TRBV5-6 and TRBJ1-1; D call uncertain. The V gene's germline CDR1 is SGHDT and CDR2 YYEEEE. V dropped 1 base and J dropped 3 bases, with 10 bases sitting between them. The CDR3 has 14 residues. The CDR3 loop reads CASSLRSPYTEAFF. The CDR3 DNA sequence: TGTGCCAGCAGCTTGCGGTCACCCTACACTGAAGCTTTCTTT.

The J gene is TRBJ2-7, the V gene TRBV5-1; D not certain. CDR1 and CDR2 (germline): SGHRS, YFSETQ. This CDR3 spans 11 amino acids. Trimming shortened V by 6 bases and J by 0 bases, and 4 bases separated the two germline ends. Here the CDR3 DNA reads TGCGCCAGCACCTTCTCCTACGAGCAGTACTTC. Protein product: CASTFSYEQYF.

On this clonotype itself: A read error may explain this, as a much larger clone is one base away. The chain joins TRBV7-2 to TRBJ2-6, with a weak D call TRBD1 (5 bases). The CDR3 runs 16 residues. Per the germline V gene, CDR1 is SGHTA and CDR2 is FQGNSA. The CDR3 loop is CASSLATLSGANVRTF. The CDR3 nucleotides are TGTGCCAGCAGCTTAGCGACGCTGTCTGGGGCCAACGTCCGGACTTTC.

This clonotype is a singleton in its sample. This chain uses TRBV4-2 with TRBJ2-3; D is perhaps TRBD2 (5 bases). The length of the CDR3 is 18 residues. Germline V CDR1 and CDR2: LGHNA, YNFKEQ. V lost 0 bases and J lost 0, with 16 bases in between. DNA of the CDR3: TGTGCCAGCAGCCAAGATTTTGAGGGCGGTTTTAGCACAGATACGCAGTATTTT. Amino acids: CASSQDFEGGFSTDTQYF.

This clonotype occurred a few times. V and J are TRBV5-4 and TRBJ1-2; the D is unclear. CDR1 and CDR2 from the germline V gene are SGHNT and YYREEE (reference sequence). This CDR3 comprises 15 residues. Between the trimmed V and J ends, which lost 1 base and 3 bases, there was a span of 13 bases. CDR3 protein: CASSLFNPGDYGYTF. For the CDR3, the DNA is TGTGCCAGCAGCTTGTTTAACCCTGGCGACTATGGCTACACCTTC.

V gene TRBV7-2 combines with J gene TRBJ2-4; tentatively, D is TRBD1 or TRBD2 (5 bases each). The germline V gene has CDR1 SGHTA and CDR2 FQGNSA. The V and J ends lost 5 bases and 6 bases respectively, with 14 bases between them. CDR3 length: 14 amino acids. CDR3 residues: CASSAPGRRNIQYF. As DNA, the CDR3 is TGTGCCAGCAGCGCTCCGGGACGGAGAAACATTCAGTACTTC.

This CDR3 is CSASPGGARTDTQYF. CDR3 DNA: TGCAGTGCTAGCCCCGGGGGGGCCCGCACAGATACGCAGTATTTT. The chain employs TRBV20-1 and TRBJ2-3; TRBD2 aligns across 8 bases. V gave up 3 bases and J gave up 1 base; unmatched junction bases: 6. The CDR3 covers 15 residues. Germline V lookup: CDR1 DFQATT, CDR2 SNEGSKA (reference sequence).

The CDR3 spells CASSKAKGAGQPQHF. The CDR3 DNA reads TGTGCCAGCAGTAAAGCAAAGGGGGCGGGACAGCCCCAGCATTTT. The chain recombines TRBV6-2 or TRBV6-3 with TRBJ1-5; 7 bases match TRBD1. After removal of 5 bases from V and 7 bases from J, the junction contained 11 bases not matched to a gene. Germline V gives CDR1 MNHEY, CDR2 SVGEGT. There are 15 residues in the CDR3.

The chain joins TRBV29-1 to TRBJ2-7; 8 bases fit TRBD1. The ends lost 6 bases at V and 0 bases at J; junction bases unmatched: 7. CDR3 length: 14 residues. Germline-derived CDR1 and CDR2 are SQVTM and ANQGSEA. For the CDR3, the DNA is TGCAGCGTCGGGACAGGCTCGAGCTCCTACGAGCAGTACTTC. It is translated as CSVGTGSSSYEQYF.